The 32 T cell receptor beta chains in this list originate from one sample, sequenced in a study of cytomegalovirus exposure and HLA in healthy donors. PCR involved 60 Vbeta and 13 Jbeta primers. Method: immunoSEQ multiplex PCR; TCRdb's copy keeps in-frame clones and lacks some. Among 150,000 to 200,000 clones listed, roughly 84% were seen once. The sample comprised PBMCs. These receptors all come from a girl in the first two years of life in good health and CMV-seronegative.

This clone appeared once. The chain carries TRBV5-1 and TRBJ2-5; D ambiguous. Germline CDR1 SGHRS, CDR2 YFSETQ. V was cut by 1 base and J by 0 bases, with 19 bases left in between. CDR3 length: 18 amino acids. In DNA form, the CDR3 reads TGCGCCAGCAGCTTGCTAATTTCGACACCCCAATACCAAGAGACCCAGTACTTC. Translated: CASSLLISTPQYQETQYF.

The chain employs TRBV5-1 and TRBJ1-6; D gene uncertain. V was trimmed by 0 bases and J by 9 bases, leaving 13 bases between them. Germline-derived CDR1 and CDR2 are SGHRS and YFSETQ. This CDR3 is 15 amino acids long. The CDR3 DNA reads as TGCGCCAGCAGCTTGGAGGCGGCCTCCACTTCACCCCTCCACTTT. Protein product: CASSLEAASTSPLHF.

The chain joins TRBV14 to TRBJ1-3, with unresolved D. The CDR3 runs 15 residues. Germline V gene sequence: CDR1 SGHDN, CDR2 FVKESK. Trimming took 1 base from V and 0 from J, leaving 7 bases between them. This chain's CDR3 is CASSQGRSSGNTIYF. The CDR3 DNA reads as TGTGCCAGCAGCCAAGGGCGGTCCTCTGGAAACACCATATATTTT.

V gene TRBV6-6 combines with J gene TRBJ1-2; 8 bases match TRBD1. The CDR3 length is 14 residues. Germline V gives CDR1 MNHNY, CDR2 SVGAGI (reference sequence). J was trimmed by 8 bases and V by 2 bases; bases with no gene match: 7. CDR3 sequence (DNA): TGTGCCAGCAGTTACGCTGGACAGGGCGAGGGCTACACCTTC. Residues: CASSYAGQGEGYTF.

This chain connects TRBV11-3 to TRBJ2-3; D possibly corresponds to TRBD2 (6 bases). The CDR3 has 12 amino acids. Looked up from germline, CDR1 is SGHNT and CDR2 is YENEEA. Trimming removed 4 bases from V and 6 bases from J, with 8 bases in between. The CDR3 DNA is TGTGCCAGCAGCTCCAGCGGGGATACGCAGTATTTT. It translates to CASSSSGDTQYF.

Details on this clone: Relative to the germline gene, one junction end is altered; a read error may explain this. V and J are TRBV7-9 and TRBJ2-1; maybe TRBD2 (6 bases). Germline V lookup: CDR1 SEHNR, CDR2 FQNEAQ (reference sequence). This CDR3 has 16 residues. DNA of the CDR3: TGTTCCAGCAGCTTCTCAGGGCGGGGAGACTACAATGAGCAGTTCTTC. It translates to CSSSFSGRGDYNEQFF. The full variable domain, rest sourced from reference TRBV7-9 and TRBJ2-1, is DTGVSQNPRHKITKRGQNVTFRCDPISEHNRLYWYRQTLGQGPEFLTYFQNEAQLEKSRLLSDRFSAERPKGSFSTLEIQRTEQGDSAMYLCSSSFSGRGDYNEQFFGPGTRLTVL.

V is TRBV11-3 and J is TRBJ2-1; tentative D call: TRBD2 (7 bases). V lost 1 base and J 7 bases, leaving 14 bases between the germline ends. Germline V CDR1 and CDR2: SGHNT, YENEEA. This CDR3 region has 15 residues. This chain's CDR3 is CASSLGRGGHNEQFF. In DNA form, the CDR3 reads TGTGCCAGCAGCTTAGGAAGGGGGGGCCATAATGAGCAGTTCTTC. The whole variable domain, filled in from reference TRBV11-3 and TRBJ2-1, reads EAGVVQSPRYKIIEKKQPVAFWCNPISGHNTLYWYLQNLGQGPELLIRYENEEAVDDSQLPKDRFSAERLKGVDSTLKIQPAELGDSAVYLCASSLGRGGHNEQFFGPGTRLTVL.

The chain couples TRBV19 to TRBJ2-1; 8 positions agree with TRBD2. The CDR3 is 14 amino acids. With V trimmed by 2 bases and J by 9 bases, 6 bases remained unmatched. Germline CDR1 reads LNHDA; CDR2 reads SQIVND (reference sequence). The CDR3 here is CASSINGLASEQFF. DNA of the CDR3: TGTGCCAGTAGTATAAATGGACTAGCTTCTGAGCAGTTCTTC.

The V call is TRBV5-4, the J call TRBJ2-7; tentatively, D is TRBD1 (5 bases). The CDR3 length is 14 residues. Germline CDR1 and CDR2: SGHNT and YYREEE (reference sequence). Between the trimmed V and J ends, which lost 2 bases and 0 bases, there was a span of 9 bases. The CDR3 loop reads CASSFSRDSYEQYF. The CDR3 nucleotides are TGTGCCAGCAGCTTTTCCAGGGACTCCTACGAGCAGTACTTC. Full variable domain (remainder filled in from reference TRBV5-4 and TRBJ2-7): ETGVTQSPTHLIKTRGQQVTLRCSSQSGHNTVSWYQQALGQGPQFIFQYYREEENGRGNFPPRFSGLQFPNYSSELNVNALELDDSALYLCASSFSRDSYEQYFGPGTRLTVT.

The genes are TRBV5-1 and TRBJ1-3, with D maybe TRBD1 (5 bases). Germline CDR1 reads SGHRS; CDR2 reads YFSETQ. The CDR3 totals 15 residues. Trimming stripped 2 bases from V and 0 bases from J, with 9 bases between. The CDR3 protein is CASSFVGGSGNTIYF. DNA of the CDR3: TGCGCCAGCAGCTTCGTCGGGGGCTCTGGAAACACCATATATTTT.

This chain uses TRBV5-1 with TRBJ1-2, with 8 bases matching TRBD1. The germline CDR1 and CDR2 sequences are SGHRS and YFSETQ. V trimming: 4 bases; J trimming: 11 bases; junction bases outside the gene matches: 16. The CDR3 is 15 residues long. CDR3 in DNA: TGCGCCAGCAGCCAGAACCCGGGACAGGAAATCCTATACACCTTC. It is translated as CASSQNPGQEILYTF.

The chain has TRBV19 and TRBJ2-7; the match to TRBD2 covers 10 bases. CDR1 LNHDA and CDR2 SQIVND come from the germline V gene (reference sequence). The CDR3 has 18 residues. The junction had 17 bases not matched to a gene; V was cut back by 9 bases and J by 0 bases. This CDR3 reads CARANNYSGRTSSYEQYF. The DNA of the CDR3 is TGTGCCAGGGCAAACAATTATAGCGGGAGGACCTCCTCCTACGAGCAGTACTTC. Based on the CDR3 plus reference TRBV19 and TRBJ2-7, the full variable domain is DGGITQSPKYLFRKEGQNVTLSCEQNLNHDAMYWYRQDPGQGLRLIYYSQIVNDFQKGDIAEGYSVSREKKESFPLTVTSAQKNPTAFYLCARANNYSGRTSSYEQYFGPGTRLTVT.

The chain couples TRBV13 to TRBJ2-7, with 8 bases that match TRBD2. Trimming cost V 5 bases and J 4 bases; bases outside gene matches: 13. Looked up from germline, CDR1 is PRHDT and CDR2 is FYEKMQ (reference sequence). CDR3 length: 16 amino acids. CDR3 sequence reads: CASSPPGVSGSYEQYF. CDR3 nucleotides: TGTGCCAGCAGCCCTCCCGGGGTAAGCGGGAGTTACGAGCAGTACTTC.

This clone occurred a few times. The gene calls are TRBV5-6 and TRBJ1-2; D unresolved. In germline, CDR1 is SGHDT, CDR2 YYEEEE. CDR3 size: 15 residues. The V end was cut by 4 bases, the J end by 6 bases, with 19 bases between. CDR3 nucleotide sequence: TGTGCCAGCAGCCCAGATGTTCCGGGATTTAATGGCTACACCTTC. It specifies CASSPDVPGFNGYTF.

This chain joins TRBV13 and TRBJ1-6; 9 bases match TRBD1. The V and J ends lost 5 bases and 6 bases, in that order; junction bases with no gene match: 5. The CDR3 has 15 residues. CDR1 and CDR2 (germline): PRHDT, FYEKMQ (reference sequence). The CDR3 DNA follows: TGTGCCAGCAGCAACCGGGGACAGGGTAATTCACCCCTCCACTTT. Protein: CASSNRGQGNSPLHF.

This clone appeared once. The chain couples TRBV9 to TRBJ2-1; possibly TRBD2 for D (5 bases). The CDR3 spans 16 residues. Germline V CDR1 and CDR2: SGDLS, YYNGEE. Deletions cut 4 bases from V and 3 bases from J, with 17 bases between. The CDR3 reads CASSPLRTDYYNEQFF. CDR3 sequence (DNA): TGTGCCAGCAGCCCACTTCGGACTGATTACTACAATGAGCAGTTCTTC.

This chain uses TRBV28 with TRBJ2-7, with 8 bases identical to TRBD1. The CDR3 covers 19 residues. Germline V gives CDR1 MDHEN, CDR2 SYDVKM. V lost 3 bases, J lost 4 bases, and 20 bases stayed unmatched. The CDR3 is CASSFRTGTAWGHSYEQYF. The CDR3 DNA reads TGTGCCAGCAGTTTTAGGACAGGGACGGCATGGGGACACTCTTACGAGCAGTACTTC. The complete variable domain, with remaining parts taken from reference TRBV28 and TRBJ2-7, reads DVKVTQSSRYLVKRTGEKVFLECVQDMDHENMFWYRQDPGLGLRLIYFSYDVKMKEKGDIPEGYSVSREKKERFSLILESASTNQTSMYLCASSFRTGTAWGHSYEQYFGPGTRLTVT.

This rearrangement joins TRBV2 to TRBJ1-5; D is possibly TRBD1 (6 bases). This CDR3 has 14 residues. CDR1 and CDR2 (germline): SNHLY, FYNNEI. Between the trimmed V and J ends, which lost 6 bases and 0 bases, there was a span of 9 bases. CDR3 region: CASRDSYSNQPQHF. CDR3 DNA sequence: TGTGCCAGCAGGGACAGTTATAGCAATCAGCCCCAGCATTTT.

The gene calls are TRBV5-4 and TRBJ2-3; 8 bases align to TRBD2. With V trimmed by 4 bases and J by 4 bases, 11 bases remained unmatched. The germline V gene encodes CDR1 SGHNT and CDR2 YYREEE (reference sequence). CDR3 length: 16 residues. The CDR3 DNA is TGTGCCAGCAGCCACGGTCCGGGAGGGTTATCAGATACGCAGTATTTT. Protein product: CASSHGPGGLSDTQYF. The entire variable domain, with the rest obtained from reference TRBV5-4 and TRBJ2-3, is as follows: ETGVTQSPTHLIKTRGQQVTLRCSSQSGHNTVSWYQQALGQGPQFIFQYYREEENGRGNFPPRFSGLQFPNYSSELNVNALELDDSALYLCASSHGPGGLSDTQYFGPGTRLTVL.

V and J are TRBV27 and TRBJ2-1, with 8 bases fitting TRBD2. V lost 4 bases to trimming and J lost 8 bases; unmatched junction nucleotides: 10. The V gene's germline CDR1 is MNHEY and CDR2 SMNVEV (reference sequence). This CDR3 contains 15 residues. CDR3: CASSSNGLAWYEQFF. The CDR3 bases are TGTGCCAGCAGTTCAAACGGACTAGCTTGGTATGAGCAGTTCTTC.

The CDR3 protein is CASNWIEGASGYTF. The CDR3 DNA reads as TGTGCCAGCAACTGGATTGAGGGGGCTTCTGGCTACACCTTC. The V call is TRBV9, the J call TRBJ1-2, with 7 nucleotides matching TRBD1. Trimming at V came to 6 bases and at J to 7 bases, leaving 12 bases not matched to a gene. CDR3 length: 14 residues. Germline V gene data show CDR1 as SGDLS and CDR2 as YYNGEE.

This clone appeared a few times. The chain combines TRBV6-5 with TRBJ2-7; 7 nucleotides match TRBD1. The CDR3 sequence is 14 residues long. CDR1 is MNHEY, CDR2 SVGAGI, per germline. Unmatched junction bases numbered 5, after V lost 2 bases and J lost 4 bases. The DNA for the CDR3 is TGTGCCAGCAGTTACAGCGACAGGGTGTACGAGCAGTACTTC. Amino acid sequence: CASSYSDRVYEQYF.

V usage is TRBV7-6 and J usage is TRBJ1-5, with TRBD1 matching 8 bases. CDR3 length: 16 amino acids. The J segment lost 3 bases and the V segment lost 1 base, leaving 5 bases of the junction unmatched. CDR1 is SGHVS, CDR2 FNYEAQ, per germline. As DNA, the CDR3 is TGTGCCAGCAGCTTAGAGCAGGGGGCTCTCAATCAGCCCCAGCATTTT. It codes for CASSLEQGALNQPQHF.

This chain links TRBV5-1 with TRBJ2-1; 11 positions match TRBD2. J lost 10 bases, V lost 3 bases, and 15 bases had no gene match. This CDR3 is built from 17 residues. The germline V gene has CDR1 SGHRS and CDR2 YFSETQ. CDR3 nucleotides: TGCGCCAGCAGCTCCCGGGGGAAGACTAGCGGGGCTGGGGAGCAGTTCTTC. It translates to CASSSRGKTSGAGEQFF.

The chain is built from TRBV5-1 and TRBJ1-2; a weak D match, TRBD1 (5 bases). This CDR3 is built from 14 residues. V lost 1 base and J 4 bases, leaving 11 bases between the germline ends. The germline V gene encodes CDR1 SGHRS and CDR2 YFSETQ. CDR3 DNA: TGCGCCAGCAGCTTGTCCCAGGGAAGCTATGGCTACACCTTC. Its translation is CASSLSQGSYGYTF.

V is TRBV6-5 and J is TRBJ1-1; D is ambiguous. The CDR3 runs to 13 residues. V dropped 2 bases and J dropped 0 bases, with 4 bases sitting between them. Per germline, CDR1 MNHEY and CDR2 SVGAGI. The CDR3 DNA is TGTGCCAGCAGTTACATCATGAACACTGAAGCTTTCTTT. Its translation is CASSYIMNTEAFF.

The V call is TRBV5-1, the J call TRBJ1-4; 12 bases match TRBD1. Germline assignment: CDR1 SGHRS and CDR2 YFSETQ. The CDR3 runs 15 residues. With V trimmed by 4 bases and J by 7 bases, 5 bases remained unmatched. CDR3 in DNA: TGCGCCAGCAGCCCTGGGACAGGGGGCGTTGAAAAACTGTTTTTT. Its protein is CASSPGTGGVEKLFF.

This rearrangement joins TRBV23-1 to TRBJ2-7, with 8 bases that match TRBD1. TRBV23-1 is an ORF; its function is uncertain. The V gene end was trimmed by 5 bases and the J gene end by 2 bases; junction bases not matched to a gene: 11. CDR3 size: 16 residues. The CDR3 sequence is CASSSRETGAAYEQYF. The DNA of the CDR3 is TGCGCCAGCAGTTCGCGAGAGACAGGGGCCGCCTACGAGCAGTACTTC.

The chain is built from TRBV6-5 and TRBJ1-2; D gene unclear. The length of the CDR3 is 13 residues. With 6 bases removed from V and 2 bases from J, the gap between germline ends came to 10 bases. Germline V lookup: CDR1 MNHEY, CDR2 SVGAGI. CDR3 in DNA: TGTGCCAGCAGCAAGACACGCAACTATGGCTACACCTTC. Translated, it gives CASSKTRNYGYTF.

The rearrangement joins TRBV6-1 to TRBJ2-3; the match to TRBD1 covers 7 bases. The trim removed 3 bases at V and 6 bases at J, leaving 12 bases unmatched. CDR1 is MNHNS and CDR2 is SASEGT in the germline V gene. The CDR3 extends over 16 amino acids. The CDR3 reads CASSEQRTGGWDTQYF. The CDR3 nucleotides read TGTGCCAGCAGTGAGCAAAGGACAGGAGGTTGGGATACGCAGTATTTT.

This sequence joins TRBV5-1 and TRBJ2-2; tentatively, D is TRBD2 (6 bases). Trimming removed 0 bases from V and 0 bases from J, with 9 bases in between. This CDR3 is 16 amino acids long. Germline assignment: CDR1 SGHRS and CDR2 YFSETQ. The CDR3, as DNA: TGCGCCAGCAGCTTGGCCGCGGGGACGAACACCGGGGAGCTGTTTTTT. Its translation: CASSLAAGTNTGELFF.

The V call is TRBV6-5, the J call TRBJ1-1, with 7 positions matching TRBD1. The J segment lost 4 bases and the V segment lost 6 bases, leaving 8 bases of the junction unmatched. CDR3 size: 14 residues. Germline V gene data show CDR1 as MNHEY and CDR2 as SVGAGI. For the CDR3, the DNA is TGTGCCAGCAGCCGAAGACAGGGTGGCACTGAAGCTTTCTTT. Its protein product is CASSRRQGGTEAFF.